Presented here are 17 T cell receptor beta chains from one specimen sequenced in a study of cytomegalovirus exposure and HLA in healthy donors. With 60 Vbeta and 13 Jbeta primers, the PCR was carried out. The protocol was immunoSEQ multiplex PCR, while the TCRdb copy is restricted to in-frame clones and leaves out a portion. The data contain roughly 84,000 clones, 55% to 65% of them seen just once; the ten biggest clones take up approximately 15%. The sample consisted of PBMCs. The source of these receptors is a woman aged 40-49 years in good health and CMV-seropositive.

CDR3 nucleotide sequence: TGTGCCAGCAGCTCAGGACTGAGCATGCCAGATACGCAGTATTTT. Its translation: CASSSGLSMPDTQYF. This chain uses TRBV11-2 with TRBJ2-3, with D possibly being TRBD2 (5 bases). Germline V gene sequence: CDR1 SGHAT, CDR2 FQNNGV. The CDR3 spans 15 residues. The V gene lost 4 bases and the J gene lost 4 bases, with 15 bases spanning the gap.

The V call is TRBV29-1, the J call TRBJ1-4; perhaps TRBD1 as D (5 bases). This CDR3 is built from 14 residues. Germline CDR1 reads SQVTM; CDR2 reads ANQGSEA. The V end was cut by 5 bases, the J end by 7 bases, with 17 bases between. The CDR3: CSVFKGPGGEKLFF. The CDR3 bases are TGCAGCGTTTTTAAGGGGCCGGGGGGTGAAAAACTGTTTTTT. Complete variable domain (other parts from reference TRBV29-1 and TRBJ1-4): SAVISQKPSRDICQRGTSLTIQCQVDSQVTMMFWYRQQPGQSLTLIATANQGSEATYESGFVIDKFPISRPNLTFSTLTVSNMSPEDSSIYLCSVFKGPGGEKLFFGSGTQLSVL.

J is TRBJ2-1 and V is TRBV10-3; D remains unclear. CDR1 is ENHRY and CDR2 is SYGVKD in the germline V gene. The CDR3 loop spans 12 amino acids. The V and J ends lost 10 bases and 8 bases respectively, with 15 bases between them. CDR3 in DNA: TGTGCCACCTCCCCTGGCCCCGATGAGCAGTTCTTC. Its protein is CATSPGPDEQFF.

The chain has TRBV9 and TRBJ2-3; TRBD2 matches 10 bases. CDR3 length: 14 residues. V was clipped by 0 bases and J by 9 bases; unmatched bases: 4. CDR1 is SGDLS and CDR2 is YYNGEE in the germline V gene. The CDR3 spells CASSVGLAGETQYF. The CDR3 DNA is TGTGCCAGCAGCGTAGGGCTAGCGGGAGAGACGCAGTATTTT.

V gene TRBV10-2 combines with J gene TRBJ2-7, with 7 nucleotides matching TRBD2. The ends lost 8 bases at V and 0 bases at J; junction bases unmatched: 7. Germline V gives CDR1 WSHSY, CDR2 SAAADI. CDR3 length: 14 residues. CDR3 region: CASGLAEDSYEQYF. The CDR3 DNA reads TGCGCCAGCGGGCTAGCGGAGGACTCCTACGAGCAGTACTTC.

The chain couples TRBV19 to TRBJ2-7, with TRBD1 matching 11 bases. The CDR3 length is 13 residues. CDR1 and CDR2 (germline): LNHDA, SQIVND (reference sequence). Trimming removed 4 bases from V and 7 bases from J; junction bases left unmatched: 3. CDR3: CASSRTGGLEQYF. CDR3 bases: TGTGCCAGTAGTAGGACAGGGGGCTTGGAGCAGTACTTC.

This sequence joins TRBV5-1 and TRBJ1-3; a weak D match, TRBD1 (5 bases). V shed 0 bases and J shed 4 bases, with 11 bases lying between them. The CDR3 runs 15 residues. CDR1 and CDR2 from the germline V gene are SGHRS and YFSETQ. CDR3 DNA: TGCGCCAGCAGCTTGGATGGGGGGTTGGGAAACACCATATATTTT. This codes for CASSLDGGLGNTIYF.

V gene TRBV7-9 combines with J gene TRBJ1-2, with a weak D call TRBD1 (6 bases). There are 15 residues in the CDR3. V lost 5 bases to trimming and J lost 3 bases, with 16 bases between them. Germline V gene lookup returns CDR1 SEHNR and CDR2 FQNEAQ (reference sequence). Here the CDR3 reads CASSILLGGHYGYTF. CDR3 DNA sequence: TGTGCCAGCAGCATTCTCCTAGGGGGACACTATGGCTACACCTTC.

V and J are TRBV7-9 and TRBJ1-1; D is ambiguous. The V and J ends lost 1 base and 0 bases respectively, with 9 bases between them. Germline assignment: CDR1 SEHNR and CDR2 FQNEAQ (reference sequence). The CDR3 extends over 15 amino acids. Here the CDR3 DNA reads TGTGCCAGCAGCTTAGGAAGACAACTGAACACTGAAGCTTTCTTT. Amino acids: CASSLGRQLNTEAFF.

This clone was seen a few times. CDR3 region: CAWSLGQGSAEAFF. The DNA of the CDR3 is TGTGCCTGGAGTTTGGGACAGGGGAGCGCTGAAGCTTTCTTT. The chain uses TRBV30 and TRBJ1-1; 10 bases map to TRBD1. The CDR3 extends over 14 amino acids. The V and J ends lost 2 bases and 6 bases, in that order; junction bases with no gene match: 6. The germline gives CDR1 GTSNPN, CDR2 SVGIG (reference sequence). The full variable domain, in which reference TRBV30 and TRBJ1-1 provide the parts outside the CDR3, is SQTIHQWPATLVQPVGSPLSLECTVEGTSNPNLYWYRQAAGRGLQLLFYSVGIGQISSEVPQNLSASRPQDRQFILSSKKLLLSDSGFYLCAWSLGQGSAEAFFGQGTRLTVV.

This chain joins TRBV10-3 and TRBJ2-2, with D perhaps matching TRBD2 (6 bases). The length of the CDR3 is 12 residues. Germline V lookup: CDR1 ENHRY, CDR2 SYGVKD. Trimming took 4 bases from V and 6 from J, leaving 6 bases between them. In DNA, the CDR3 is TGTGCCATCAGTGCGGGGGCCGGGGAGCTGTTTTTT. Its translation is CAISAGAGELFF.

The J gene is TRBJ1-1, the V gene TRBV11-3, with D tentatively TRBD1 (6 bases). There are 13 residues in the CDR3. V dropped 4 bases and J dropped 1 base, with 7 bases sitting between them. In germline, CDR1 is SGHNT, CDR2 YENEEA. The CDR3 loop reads CASSSQGNTEAFF. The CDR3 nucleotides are TGTGCCAGCAGCTCACAGGGGAACACTGAAGCTTTCTTT.

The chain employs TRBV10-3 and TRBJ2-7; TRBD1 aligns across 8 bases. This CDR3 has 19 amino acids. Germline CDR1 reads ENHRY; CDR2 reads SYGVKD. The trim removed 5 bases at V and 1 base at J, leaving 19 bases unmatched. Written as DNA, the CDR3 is TGTGCCATCAGTCCCGGACAGGGTAGTAGGACAACCCGTTCCTACGAGCAGTACTTC. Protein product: CAISPGQGSRTTRSYEQYF.

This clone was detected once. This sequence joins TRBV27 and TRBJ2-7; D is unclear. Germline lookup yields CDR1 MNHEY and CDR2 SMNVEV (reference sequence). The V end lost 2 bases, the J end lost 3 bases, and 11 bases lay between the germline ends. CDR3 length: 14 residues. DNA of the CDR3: TGTGCCAGCAGTTTAGCGGTAAAGAACTACGAGCAGTACTTC. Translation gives CASSLAVKNYEQYF.

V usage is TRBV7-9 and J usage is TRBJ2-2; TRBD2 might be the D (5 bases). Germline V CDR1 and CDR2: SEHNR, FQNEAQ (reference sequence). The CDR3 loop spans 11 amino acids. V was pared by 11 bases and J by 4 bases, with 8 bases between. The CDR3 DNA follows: TGTGCCGGGAGTGGCACCGGGGAGCTGTTTTTT. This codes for CAGSGTGELFF.

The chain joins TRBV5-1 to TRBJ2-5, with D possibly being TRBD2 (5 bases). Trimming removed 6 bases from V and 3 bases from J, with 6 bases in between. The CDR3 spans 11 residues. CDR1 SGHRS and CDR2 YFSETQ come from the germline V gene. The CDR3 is CASKGEETQYF. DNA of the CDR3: TGCGCCAGCAAGGGAGAAGAGACCCAGTACTTC.

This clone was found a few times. CDR3 coding DNA: TGCGCCAGCAGCTTGTACGGTCAACAGTCCATGAACACTGAAGCTTTCTTT. It is translated as CASSLYGQQSMNTEAFF. The rearrangement uses TRBV5-1 and TRBJ1-1; D is ambiguous. The V and J ends lost 1 base and 0 bases respectively, with 16 bases between them. CDR1 SGHRS and CDR2 YFSETQ come from the germline V gene. There are 17 residues in the CDR3.